The entry below gives a single T cell receptor (beta chain) sequence along with its context. The target antigen is unknown. Repertoires were generated with immunoSEQ multiplex PCR, while TCRdb's copy carries only in-frame clones and drops some. The profile shows about 57,000 clones, over 80% of them singletons. The entry originates in a study of OX40 agonist ivuxolimab in advanced cancers. Study-wide findings and caveats: Relatively little clonal expansion, among the lowest observed, appeared in partial responders at 0.1-3.0 mg/kg.

The CDR3 covers 12 residues. Between the trimmed V and J ends, which lost 2 bases and 5 bases, there was a span of 6 bases. Looked up from germline, CDR1 is MDHEN and CDR2 is SYDVKM. V is TRBV28 and J is TRBJ1-2; D is unresolved. Sequencing used CD4+ or CD8+ T cells sorted from blood, obtained in a trial of the OX40 agonist ivuxolimab. This clonotype was sampled from an adult with an advanced solid tumor such as melanoma, head and neck, liver or kidney cancer. The CDR3 sequence: CASSLTQYGYTF. The CDR3, as DNA: TGTGCCAGCAGTTTAACACAGTATGGCTACACCTTC.